The TCR beta chain under discussion was sequenced for a study of blood T cell repertoires in COVID-19. The overall study: PBMCs, B-cell-depleted T cells, or T cells provided the cDNA or gDNA that made up the material.

V dropped 8 bases and J dropped 1 base, with 8 bases sitting between them. This CDR3 spans 12 amino acids. Germline V gene data show CDR1 as SNHLY and CDR2 as FYNNEI. This clone was detected only once. Under the authors' procedure: Researchers report that nucleated cell counts were estimated from reference gene primer amplification. Assay used: immunoSEQ multiplex PCR; TCRdb lists only in-frame clones, some missing. V, J and clone size are those of that table, while D and trimming were read from the DNA. The sample shows about 230,000 clones, roughly 88% of them seen only once. The chain links TRBV2 to TRBJ1-1; D might be TRBD1 (5 bases). This TCR was sampled from a man aged 40-50 years with acute or convalescent COVID-19. Sequenced material: peripheral blood. DNA of the CDR3: TGTGCCAGCTCAGACAGGAACACTGAAGCTTTCTTT. It yields the protein CASSDRNTEAFF.